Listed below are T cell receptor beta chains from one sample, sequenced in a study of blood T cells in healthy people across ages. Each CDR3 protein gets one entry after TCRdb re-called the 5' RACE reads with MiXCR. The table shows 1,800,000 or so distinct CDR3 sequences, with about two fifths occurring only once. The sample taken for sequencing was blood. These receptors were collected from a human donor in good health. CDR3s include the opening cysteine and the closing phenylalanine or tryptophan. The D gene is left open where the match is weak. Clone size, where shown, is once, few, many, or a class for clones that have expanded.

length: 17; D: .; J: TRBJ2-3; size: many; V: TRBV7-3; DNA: TGTGCCAGCAGCTCCGAACTGGGACGCTGGGAGGACGGTACGCAGTATTTT; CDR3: CASSSELGRWEDGTQYF
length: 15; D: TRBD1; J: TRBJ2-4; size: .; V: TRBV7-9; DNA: TGTGCCAGCAGCTACCACCAAACAGGGGGCAATGAGCAGTACTTC; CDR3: CASSYHQTGGNEQYF
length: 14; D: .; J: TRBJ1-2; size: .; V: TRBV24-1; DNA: TGTGCCACCAGTGACTGGACAAGGAACTATGGCTACACCTTC; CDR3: CATSDWTRNYGYTF
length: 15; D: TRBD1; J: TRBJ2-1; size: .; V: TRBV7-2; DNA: TGTGCCAGCAGAAGGACAGGGGGCCCCTTCGATGAGCAGTTCTTC; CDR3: CASRRTGGPFDEQFF
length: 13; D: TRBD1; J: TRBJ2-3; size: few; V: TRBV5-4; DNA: TGTGCCAGCAGTTTCGACAGGGCAGATACGCAGTATTTT; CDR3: CASSFDRADTQYF
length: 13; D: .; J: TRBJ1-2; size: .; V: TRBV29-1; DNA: TGCAGCGTCCCCAAGGGGTCTAACTATGGCTACACCTTC; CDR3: CSVPKGSNYGYTF
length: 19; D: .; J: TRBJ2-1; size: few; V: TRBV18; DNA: TGTGCCAGCTCACCTACGAGCTTGATGCGGGCTGGATCCTACAATGAGCAGTTCTTC; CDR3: CASSPTSLMRAGSYNEQFF
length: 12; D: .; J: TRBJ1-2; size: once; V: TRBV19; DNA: TGTGCCAGTAGTATAGATGGGGGGGACTACACCTTC; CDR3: CASSIDGGDYTF
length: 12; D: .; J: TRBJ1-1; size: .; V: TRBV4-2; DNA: TGTGCCAGCAGCGAAAATCTGGGCGAAGCTTTCTTT; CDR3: CASSENLGEAFF
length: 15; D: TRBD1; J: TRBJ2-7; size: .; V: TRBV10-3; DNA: TGTGCCATCAGACCAGGGGGACAGGTTACCTACGAGCAGTACTTC; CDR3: CAIRPGGQVTYEQYF
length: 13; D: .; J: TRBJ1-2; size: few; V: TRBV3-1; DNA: TGTGCCAGCAGCCAAGGGGGCTTCAATGGCTACACCTTC; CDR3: CASSQGGFNGYTF
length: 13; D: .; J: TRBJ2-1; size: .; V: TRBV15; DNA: TGTGCCACCGCCGGACGGTTGGACAATGAGCAGTTCTTC; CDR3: CATAGRLDNEQFF
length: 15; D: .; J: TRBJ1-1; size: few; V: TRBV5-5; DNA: TGTGCCAGCAGCTCCCTGACAGGAGGGGAGACTGAAGCTTTCTTT; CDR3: CASSSLTGGETEAFF
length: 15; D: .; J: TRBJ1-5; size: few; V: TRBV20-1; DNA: TGCAGTGCCAAAGACATTGGACAGAACAATCAGCCCCAGCATTTT; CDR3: CSAKDIGQNNQPQHF
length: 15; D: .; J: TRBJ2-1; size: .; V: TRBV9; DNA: TGTGCCAACAGCGTAGTAGGGGCGGAAAACAATGAGCAGTTCTTC; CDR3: CANSVVGAENNEQFF
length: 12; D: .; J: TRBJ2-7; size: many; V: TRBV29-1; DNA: TGCAGCGTTGAGGTCCAGGGAAACGAGCAGTACTTC; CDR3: CSVEVQGNEQYF
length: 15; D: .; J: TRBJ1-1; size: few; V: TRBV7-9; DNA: TGTGCCAGCAAACCCCCTCTGAGGCAGCGGATTGAAGCTTTCTTT; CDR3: CASKPPLRQRIEAFF
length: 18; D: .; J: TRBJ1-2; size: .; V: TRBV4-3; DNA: TGCGCCAGCAGCCAAGAATTGCCAGGGACCGAGTTCGGCTATGGCTACACCTTC; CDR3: CASSQELPGTEFGYGYTF
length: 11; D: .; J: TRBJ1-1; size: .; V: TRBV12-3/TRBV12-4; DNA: TGTGTCAATAGGAGAGACACTGAAGCTTTCTTT; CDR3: CVNRRDTEAFF
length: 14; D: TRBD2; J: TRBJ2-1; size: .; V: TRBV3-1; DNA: TGTGCCAGCAGCGGACTAGCGACTTACAATGAGCAGTTCTTC; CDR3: CASSGLATYNEQFF
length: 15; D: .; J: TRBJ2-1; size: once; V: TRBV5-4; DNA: TGTGCCAGCAGCCGCCGCGTGGGGGCCAACAATGAGCAGTTCTTC; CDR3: CASSRRVGANNEQFF
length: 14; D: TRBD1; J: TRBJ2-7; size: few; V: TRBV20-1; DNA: TGTAGTGCTAGAGATAGGACAGGCGACTACGAGCAGTACTTC; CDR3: CSARDRTGDYEQYF
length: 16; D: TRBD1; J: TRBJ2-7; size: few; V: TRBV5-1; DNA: TGCGCCAGCAGCTGGGCTGGGACAGGGGGCGAATACGAGCAGTACTTC; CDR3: CASSWAGTGGEYEQYF
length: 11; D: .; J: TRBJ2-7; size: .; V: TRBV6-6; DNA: TGTGCCAGCAGTTGGGGATGCGAGCAGTACTTC; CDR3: CASSWGCEQYF
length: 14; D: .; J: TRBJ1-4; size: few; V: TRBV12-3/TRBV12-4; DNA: TGTGCCAGCAGCCCCGTGGGGCCTGCGGAAAAACTGTTTTTT; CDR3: CASSPVGPAEKLFF
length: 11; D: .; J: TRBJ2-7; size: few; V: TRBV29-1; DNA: TGCAGCGTTCTCAGGGTGAAAGTGCAGTACTTC; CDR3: CSVLRVKVQYF
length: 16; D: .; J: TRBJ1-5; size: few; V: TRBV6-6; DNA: TGTGCCAGCAGATCTTCGGACGGGGCCAGCAATCAGCCCCAGCATTTT; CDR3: CASRSSDGASNQPQHF
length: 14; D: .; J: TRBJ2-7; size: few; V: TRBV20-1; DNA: TGCAGTGCTAGAGATGTTTCCCTTTCCTACGAGCAGTACTTC; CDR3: CSARDVSLSYEQYF
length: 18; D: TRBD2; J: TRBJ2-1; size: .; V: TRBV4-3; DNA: TGCGCCAGCAGCCTCTTTGGGGCTAGCGGGGATCTAGGGGGAGAGCAGTTCTTC; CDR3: CASSLFGASGDLGGEQFF
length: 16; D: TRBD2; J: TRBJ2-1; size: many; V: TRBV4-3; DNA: TGCGCCAGCAGCCAAGGACCGGGACTAGCGACCAATGAGCAGTTCTTC; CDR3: CASSQGPGLATNEQFF
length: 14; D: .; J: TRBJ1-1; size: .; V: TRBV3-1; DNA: TGTGCCAGCAGCCAAATAAGTGGGAACACTGAAGCTTTCTTT; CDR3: CASSQISGNTEAFF
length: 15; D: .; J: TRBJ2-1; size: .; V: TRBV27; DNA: TGTGCCACCCACATCAGGGGATTTCTCTACAATGAGCAGTTCTTC; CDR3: CATHIRGFLYNEQFF
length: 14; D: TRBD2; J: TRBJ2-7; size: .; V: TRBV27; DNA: TGTGCTAGCAGTTTATTCGGGGGGGCCCACGAGCAGTACTTC; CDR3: CASSLFGGAHEQYF
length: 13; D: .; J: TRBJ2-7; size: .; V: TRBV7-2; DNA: TGTGCCAGCGGCATCGGTCCCGCCTACTTGGGGTACTTC; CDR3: CASGIGPAYLGYF
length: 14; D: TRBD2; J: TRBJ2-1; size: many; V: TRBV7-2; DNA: TGTGCCAGCAGCTTATTTGGGGGGGTCAATGAGCAGTTCTTC; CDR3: CASSLFGGVNEQFF
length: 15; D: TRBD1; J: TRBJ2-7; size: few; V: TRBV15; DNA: TGTGCCACCAGCAGAGAGGACAGGCACGACTACGAGCAGTACTTC; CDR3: CATSREDRHDYEQYF
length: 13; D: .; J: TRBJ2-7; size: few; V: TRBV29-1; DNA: TGCAGCGCCGTGGGGGGGCTGGGGTACGAGCAGTACTTC; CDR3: CSAVGGLGYEQYF
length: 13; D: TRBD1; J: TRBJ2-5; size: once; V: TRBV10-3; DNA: TGTGCCATCAGTTGGACAGGCGAGGAGACCCAGTACTTC; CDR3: CAISWTGEETQYF
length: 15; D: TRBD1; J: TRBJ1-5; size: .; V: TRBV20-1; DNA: TGCAGTGCCTCAGACACAGGGGGGGGAGGGCAGCCCCAGCATTTT; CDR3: CSASDTGGGGQPQHF
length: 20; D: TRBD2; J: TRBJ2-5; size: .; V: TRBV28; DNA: TGTGCCAGCAGTTCAAGGGGAGGGCTAGCGGGGAGCAACTACCAAGGGACCCAGTACTTC; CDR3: CASSSRGGLAGSNYQGTQYF
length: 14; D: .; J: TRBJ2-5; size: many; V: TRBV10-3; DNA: TGTGCCATCAGTCCCGTGGGGGCAGGAGAGACCCAGTACTTC; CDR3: CAISPVGAGETQYF
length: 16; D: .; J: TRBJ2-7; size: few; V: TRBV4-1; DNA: TGCGCCAGCAGCCAAGATAGTGTTAGGGGGGACTACGAGCAGTACTTC; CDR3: CASSQDSVRGDYEQYF
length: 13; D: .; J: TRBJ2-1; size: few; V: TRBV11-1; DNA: TGTGCCAGCAGCTTAGCGGGGGGGCCATGGCAGTTCTTC; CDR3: CASSLAGGPWQFF
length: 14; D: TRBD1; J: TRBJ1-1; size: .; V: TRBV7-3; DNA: TGTGCCAGCAGCATCTCAGGGGGCCGCACTGAAGCTTTCTTT; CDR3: CASSISGGRTEAFF
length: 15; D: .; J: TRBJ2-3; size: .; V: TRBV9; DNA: TGTGCCAGCAGGGAGGGGGACAGCCACACAGATACGCAGTATTTT; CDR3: CASREGDSHTDTQYF
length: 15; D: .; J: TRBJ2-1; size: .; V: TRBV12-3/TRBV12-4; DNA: TGTGCCAGCAGTTTTTCGGGGAGCTCCTACAATGGGCAGTTCTTC; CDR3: CASSFSGSSYNGQFF
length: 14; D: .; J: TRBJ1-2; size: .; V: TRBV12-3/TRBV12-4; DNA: TGTGCCAGCGGTCTTGTAAGGTCCCATTATGGCTACACCTTC; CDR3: CASGLVRSHYGYTF
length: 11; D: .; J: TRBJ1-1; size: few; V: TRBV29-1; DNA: TGCAGCTTCTTGAGTGGCACTGAAGCTTTCTTT; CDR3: CSFLSGTEAFF
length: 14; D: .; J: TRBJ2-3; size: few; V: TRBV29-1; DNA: TGCAGCGTTTCCCTCTCTACCCCCACAGATACGCAGTATTTT; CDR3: CSVSLSTPTDTQYF
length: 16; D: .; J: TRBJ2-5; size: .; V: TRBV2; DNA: TGTGCCAGCAGTGAAGCGCCACAGGGTAGAGGTGAGACCCAGTACTTC; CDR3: CASSEAPQGRGETQYF